This TCR beta chain was captured in a study of CD8+CD57+ T cells in acquired aplastic anemia. According to the study, genomic DNA was the template for TCR beta VDJ and CDR3 profiling. TCRdb ran MiXCR on the reads and lists one entry per CDR3 protein. The table has 100,000 to 150,000 distinct CDR3 sequences, about 40% seen once. Germline V gene sequence: CDR1 SGHRS, CDR2 YFSETQ. The CDR3 runs 11 residues. Trimming took off 0 bases at V and 8 bases at J, with 0 bases between the two ends. The patients chosen for sequencing had shown expansion of CD8+CD57+ cells (detected by flow cytometry). Input material: sorted CD4+, CD8+, or CD8+CD57+ T cells (not recorded which) from PBMCs. The chain couples TRBV5-1 to TRBJ2-6; no reliable D call. The receptor was derived from a human donor with aplastic anemia. In DNA form, the CDR3 reads TGCGCCAGCAGCTTGGCCAACGTCCTGACTTTC. This translates into CASSLANVLTF.